Shown below are 3 T cell receptor beta chains from a single sample sequenced in a study of T cells expressing NK-cell markers. No DNA is given; TCRdb re-called the 5' RACE reads and lists each CDR3 protein once. This listing includes 250,000 to 300,000 distinct CDR3 sequences. The sequenced material came from blood T cells: a sorted CD56 or NKG2C T cell subset, CD4+ or CD8+ T cells, or bulk PBMC T cells (not recorded which). All receptors derive from a woman aged 18-70 years in good health.

J is TRBJ2-3 and V is TRBV7-2; TCRdb indicates TRBD1, and absent DNA this call remains unverified. The CDR3 runs 15 residues. CDR1 and CDR2 (germline): SGHTA, FQGNSA. CDR3 sequence reads: CASTRGGRQRDTQYF.

The CDR3 loop reads CASSLLDGGPSGGYTF. This sequence joins TRBV7-9 and TRBJ1-2; the D call of TRBD1 rests on TCRdb alone, since no DNA is present to check it. The CDR3 has 16 amino acids. Germline V gene sequence: CDR1 SEHNR, CDR2 FQNEAQ (reference sequence).

The CDR3 is CSEQQGGDTQYF. V gene TRBV20-1 combines with J gene TRBJ2-3; TCRdb picks TRBD1, but there is no DNA to check that call. Germline CDR1 DFQATT, CDR2 SNEGSKA (reference sequence). The CDR3 length is 12 residues.